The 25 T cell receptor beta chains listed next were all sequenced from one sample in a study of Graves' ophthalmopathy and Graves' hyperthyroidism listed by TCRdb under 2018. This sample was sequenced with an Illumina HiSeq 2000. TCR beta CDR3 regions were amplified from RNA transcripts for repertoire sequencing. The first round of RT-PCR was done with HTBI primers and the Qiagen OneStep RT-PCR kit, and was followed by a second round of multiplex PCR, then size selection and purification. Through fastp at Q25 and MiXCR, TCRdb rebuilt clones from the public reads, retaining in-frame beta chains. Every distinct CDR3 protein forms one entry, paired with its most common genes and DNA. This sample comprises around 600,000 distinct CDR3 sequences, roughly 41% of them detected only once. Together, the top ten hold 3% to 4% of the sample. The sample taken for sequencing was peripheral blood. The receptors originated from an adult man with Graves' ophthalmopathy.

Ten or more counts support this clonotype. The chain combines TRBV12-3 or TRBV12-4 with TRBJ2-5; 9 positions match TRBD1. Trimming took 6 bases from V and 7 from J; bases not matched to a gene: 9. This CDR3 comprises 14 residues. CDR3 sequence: CASSSGTGIVTQYF. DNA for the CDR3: TGTGCCAGCAGCTCGGGGACAGGGATTGTGACCCAGTACTTC.

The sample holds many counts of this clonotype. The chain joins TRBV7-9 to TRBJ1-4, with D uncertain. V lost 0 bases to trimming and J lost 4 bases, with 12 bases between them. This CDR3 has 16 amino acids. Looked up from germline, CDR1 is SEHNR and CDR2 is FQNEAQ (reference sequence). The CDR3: CASSLALRGNNEKLFF. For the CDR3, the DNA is TGTGCCAGCAGCTTAGCGTTGCGCGGGAATAATGAAAAACTGTTTTTT. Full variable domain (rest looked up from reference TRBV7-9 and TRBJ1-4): DTGVSQNPRHKITKRGQNVTFRCDPISEHNRLYWYRQTLGQGPEFLTYFQNEAQLEKSRLLSDRFSAERPKGSFSTLEIQRTEQGDSAMYLCASSLALRGNNEKLFFGSGTQLSVL.

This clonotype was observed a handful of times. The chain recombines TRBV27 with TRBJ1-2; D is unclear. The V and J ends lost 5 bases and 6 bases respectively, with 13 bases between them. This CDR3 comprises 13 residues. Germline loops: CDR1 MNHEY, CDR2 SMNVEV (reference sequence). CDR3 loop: CASSPLGAHGYTF. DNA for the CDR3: TGTGCCAGCAGTCCGCTCGGCGCTCATGGCTACACCTTC.

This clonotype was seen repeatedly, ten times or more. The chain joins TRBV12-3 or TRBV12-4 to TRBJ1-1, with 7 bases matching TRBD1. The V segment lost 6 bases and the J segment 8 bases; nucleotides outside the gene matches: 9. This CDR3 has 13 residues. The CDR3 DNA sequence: TGTGCCAGCAGCTACCAGCACAGGGGAGAAGCTTTCTTT. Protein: CASSYQHRGEAFF.

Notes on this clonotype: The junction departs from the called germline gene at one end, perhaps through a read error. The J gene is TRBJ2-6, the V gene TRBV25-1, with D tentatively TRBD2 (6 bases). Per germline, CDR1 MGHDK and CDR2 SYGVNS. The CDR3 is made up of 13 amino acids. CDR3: CASSETGDNVLTF. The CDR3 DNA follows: TGTGCCAGCAGTGAAACGGGGGACAACGTCCTGACTTTC.

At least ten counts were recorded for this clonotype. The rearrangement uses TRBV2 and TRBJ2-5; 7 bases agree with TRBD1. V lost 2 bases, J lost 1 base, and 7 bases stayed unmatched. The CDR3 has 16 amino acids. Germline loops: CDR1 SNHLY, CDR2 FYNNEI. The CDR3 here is CASSETRAGGQETQYF. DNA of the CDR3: TGTGCCAGCAGTGAAACTAGGGCAGGGGGCCAAGAGACCCAGTACTTC.

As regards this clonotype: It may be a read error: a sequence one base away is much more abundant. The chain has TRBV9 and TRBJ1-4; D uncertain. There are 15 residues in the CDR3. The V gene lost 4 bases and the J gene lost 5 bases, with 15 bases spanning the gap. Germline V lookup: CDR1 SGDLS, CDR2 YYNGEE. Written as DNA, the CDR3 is TGTGCCAGCAGCACCCGGTCCCGTCTAAATGAAAAACTGTTTTTT. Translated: CASSTRSRLNEKLFF.

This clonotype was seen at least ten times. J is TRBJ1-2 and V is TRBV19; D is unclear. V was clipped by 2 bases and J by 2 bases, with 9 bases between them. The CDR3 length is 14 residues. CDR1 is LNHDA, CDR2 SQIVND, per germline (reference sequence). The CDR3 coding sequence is TGTGCCAGTAGTATAATATGGCGGAACTATGGCTACACCTTC. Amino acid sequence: CASSIIWRNYGYTF.

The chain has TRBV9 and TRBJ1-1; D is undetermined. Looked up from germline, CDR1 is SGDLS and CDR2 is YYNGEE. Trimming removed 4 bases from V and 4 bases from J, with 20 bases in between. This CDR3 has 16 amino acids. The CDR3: CASSPLPGGFGTEAFF. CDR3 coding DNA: TGTGCCAGCAGCCCACTCCCGGGTGGGTTCGGCACTGAAGCTTTCTTT.

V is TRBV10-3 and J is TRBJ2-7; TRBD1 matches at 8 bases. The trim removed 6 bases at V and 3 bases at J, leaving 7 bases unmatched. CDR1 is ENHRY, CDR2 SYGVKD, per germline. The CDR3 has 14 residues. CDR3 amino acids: CAIRSGTGSYEQYF. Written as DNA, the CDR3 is TGTGCCATCAGGTCCGGGACAGGCAGCTACGAGCAGTACTTC.

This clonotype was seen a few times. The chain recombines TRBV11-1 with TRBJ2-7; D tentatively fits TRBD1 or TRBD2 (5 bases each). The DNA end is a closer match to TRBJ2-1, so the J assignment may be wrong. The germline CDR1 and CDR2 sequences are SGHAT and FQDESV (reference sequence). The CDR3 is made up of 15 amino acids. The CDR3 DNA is TGTGCCAGCAGCTTACATTGGGGGAGATCCTACGAGCAGTTCTTC. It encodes CASSLHWGRSYEQFF.

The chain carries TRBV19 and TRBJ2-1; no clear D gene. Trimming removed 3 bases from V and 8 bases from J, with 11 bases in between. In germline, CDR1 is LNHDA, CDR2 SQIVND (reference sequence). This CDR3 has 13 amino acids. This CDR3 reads CASSMREHHEQFF. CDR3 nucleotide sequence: TGTGCCAGTAGTATGAGAGAGCACCATGAGCAGTTCTTC. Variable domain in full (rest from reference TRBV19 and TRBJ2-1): DGGITQSPKYLFRKEGQNVTLSCEQNLNHDAMYWYRQDPGQGLRLIYYSQIVNDFQKGDIAEGYSVSREKKESFPLTVTSAQKNPTAFYLCASSMREHHEQFFGPGTRLTVL.

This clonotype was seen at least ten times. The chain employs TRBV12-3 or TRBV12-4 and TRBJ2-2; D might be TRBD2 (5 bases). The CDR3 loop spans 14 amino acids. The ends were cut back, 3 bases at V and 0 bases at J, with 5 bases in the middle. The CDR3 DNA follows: TGTGCCAGCAGTTTCGGGGCGAACACCGGGGAGCTGTTTTTT. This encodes CASSFGANTGELFF.

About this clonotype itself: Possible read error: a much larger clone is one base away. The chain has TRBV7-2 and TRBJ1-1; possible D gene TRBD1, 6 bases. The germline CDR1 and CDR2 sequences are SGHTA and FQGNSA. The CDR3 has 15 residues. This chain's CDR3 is CASSFRGGPNNEAFF. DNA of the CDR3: TGTGCCAGCAGCTTCCGTGGGGGCCCGAACAATGAAGCTTTCTTT.

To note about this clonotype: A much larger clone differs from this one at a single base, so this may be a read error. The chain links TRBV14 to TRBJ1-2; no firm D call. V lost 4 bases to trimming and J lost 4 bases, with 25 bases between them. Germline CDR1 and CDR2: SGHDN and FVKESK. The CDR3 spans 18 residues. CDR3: CASSRRWGGRGLPYGYTF. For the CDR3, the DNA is TGTGCCAGCAGCCGTCGATGGGGAGGACGGGGATTACCCTATGGCTACACCTTC.

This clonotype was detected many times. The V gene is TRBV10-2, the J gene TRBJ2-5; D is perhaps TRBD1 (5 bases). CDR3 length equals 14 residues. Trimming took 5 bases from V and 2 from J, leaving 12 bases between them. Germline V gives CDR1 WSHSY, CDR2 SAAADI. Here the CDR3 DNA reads TGCGCCAGCAGTTCTAGGACATTGCAAGAGACCCAGTACTTC. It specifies CASSSRTLQETQYF.

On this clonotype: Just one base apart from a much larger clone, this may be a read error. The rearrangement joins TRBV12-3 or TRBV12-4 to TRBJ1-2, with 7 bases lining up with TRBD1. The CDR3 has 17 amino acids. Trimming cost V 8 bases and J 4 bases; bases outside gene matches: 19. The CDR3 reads CASGGLGRGGFGYGYTF. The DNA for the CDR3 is TGTGCCAGCGGAGGGTTGGGGCGAGGGGGCTTCGGCTATGGCTACACCTTC.

The CDR3 nucleotides read TGTGCCAGCAGTTTCAGGGCTCAGCCCCAGCATTTT. It specifies CASSFRAQPQHF. The V and J genes are TRBV25-1 and TRBJ1-5; a weak D match, TRBD1 (5 bases). This CDR3 is built from 12 residues. Germline CDR1 is MGHDK and CDR2 is SYGVNS. The germline V and J ends were trimmed by 5 bases and 6 bases, with 8 bases remaining between them.

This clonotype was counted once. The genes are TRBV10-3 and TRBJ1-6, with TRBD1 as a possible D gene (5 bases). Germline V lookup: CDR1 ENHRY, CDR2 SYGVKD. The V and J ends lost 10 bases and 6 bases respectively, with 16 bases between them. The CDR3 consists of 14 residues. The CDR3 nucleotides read TGTGCCAGCAGGTATTGGGGGGGTAATTCACCCCTCCACTTT. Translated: CASRYWGGNSPLHF.

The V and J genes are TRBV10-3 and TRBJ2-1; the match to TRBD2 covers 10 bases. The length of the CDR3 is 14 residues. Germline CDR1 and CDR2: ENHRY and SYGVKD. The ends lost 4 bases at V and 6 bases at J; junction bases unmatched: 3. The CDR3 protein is CAISGSSGGNEQFF. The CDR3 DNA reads TGTGCCATCAGTGGGTCTAGCGGGGGCAATGAGCAGTTCTTC.

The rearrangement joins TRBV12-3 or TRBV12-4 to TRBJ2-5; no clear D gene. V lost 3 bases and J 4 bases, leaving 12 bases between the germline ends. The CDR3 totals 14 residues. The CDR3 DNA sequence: TGTGCCAGCAGTTTTGGTCCCGCAGGAGAGACCCAGTACTTC. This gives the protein CASSFGPAGETQYF.

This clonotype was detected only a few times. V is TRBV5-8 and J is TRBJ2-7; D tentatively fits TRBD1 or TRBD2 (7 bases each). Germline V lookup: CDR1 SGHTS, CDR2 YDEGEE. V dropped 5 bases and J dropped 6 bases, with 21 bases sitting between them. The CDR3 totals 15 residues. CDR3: CASSYGPGGGGEQYF. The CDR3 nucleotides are TGTGCCAGCAGTTACGGGCCAGGGGGAGGGGGCGAGCAGTACTTC.

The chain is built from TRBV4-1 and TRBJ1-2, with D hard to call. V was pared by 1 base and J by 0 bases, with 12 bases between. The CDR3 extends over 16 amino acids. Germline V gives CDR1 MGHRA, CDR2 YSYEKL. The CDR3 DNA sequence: TGCGCCAGCAGCCAAGTTGGAAAGCCAACTAACTATGGCTACACCTTC. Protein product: CASSQVGKPTNYGYTF.

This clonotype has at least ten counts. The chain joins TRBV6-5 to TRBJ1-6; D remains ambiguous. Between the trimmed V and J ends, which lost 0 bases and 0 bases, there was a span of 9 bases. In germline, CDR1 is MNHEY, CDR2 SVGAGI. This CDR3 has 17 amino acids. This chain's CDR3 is CASSYSGRSSYNSPLHF. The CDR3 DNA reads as TGTGCCAGCAGTTACTCGGGCAGGAGCTCCTATAATTCACCCCTCCACTTT.

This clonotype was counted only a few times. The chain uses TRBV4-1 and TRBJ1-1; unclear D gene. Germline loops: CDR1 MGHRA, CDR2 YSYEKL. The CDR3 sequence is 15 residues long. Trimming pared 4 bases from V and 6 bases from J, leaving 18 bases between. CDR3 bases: TGCGCCAGCAGCCGTTCAGAAAAATTTGGGGCTGAAGCTTTCTTT. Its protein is CASSRSEKFGAEAFF.